This T cell receptor beta chain appears in the sequencing data of a study of cytomegalovirus exposure and HLA in healthy donors. Regarding the study as a whole: Judged likely to be a sequencing artifact was a cluster of highly shared sequence variants.

Concerning this clone itself: Its antigen is unknown.

Trimming at V came to 6 bases and at J to 10 bases, leaving 3 bases not matched to a gene. The length of the CDR3 is 12 residues. Germline assignment: CDR1 MNHEY and CDR2 SVGAGI. Primers: 60 Vbeta forward and 13 Jbeta reverse. The assay was immunoSEQ multiplex PCR, and TCRdb's table has in-frame clones only and misses some. The table has about 67,000 clones, roughly 65% seen once. Sequencing was carried out using PBMCs. This chain joins TRBV6-5 and TRBJ2-1; 10 positions match TRBD2. This clonotype originated in a woman aged 30 to 39 in good health and CMV-seronegative. As DNA, the CDR3 is TGTGCCAGCAGGTATAGCGGGGGGGAGCAGTTCTTC. Translated: CASRYSGGEQFF.